This is a list of T cell receptor beta chains from one sample in a study of blood T cell repertoires in COVID-19. Assay used: immunoSEQ multiplex PCR; TCRdb lists only in-frame clones, some missing. Found here are over 70,000 clones, over 75% of them singletons; the top ten hold roughly 4.2%. The sample consisted of peripheral blood. The origin of the receptors is a woman aged 55-75 years with acute or convalescent COVID-19. Each CDR3 is given with its conserved first and last residue. The D gene is left open where the match is weak. Where a row states a size, it is once, few, many or the class of an expanded clone; other rows omit it.

- TRBJ2-3 TRBV5-6 few CASSQVWNTDTQYF TGTGCCAGCAGCCAGGTTTGGAACACAGATACGCAGTATTTT
- TRBJ1-1 TRBV6-5 - CASSYSRHTEAFF TGTGCCAGCAGTTACTCGAGGCACACTGAAGCTTTCTTT
TRBD1 TRBJ2-2 TRBV5-4 - CASSVDRKRTGELFF TGTGCCAGCAGCGTGGACAGGAAACGGACCGGGGAGCTGTTTTTT
- TRBJ2-5 TRBV4-2 - CASSLGASETQYF TGTGCCAGCAGCCTGGGGGCTAGCGAGACCCAGTACTTC
TRBD1 TRBJ2-7 TRBV18 - CASSPRETGSSEQYF TGTGCCAGCTCACCACGGGAGACAGGGTCAAGCGAGCAGTACTTC
TRBD2 TRBJ2-3 TRBV7-9 few CASSLLQRGGQTDTQYF TGTGCCAGCAGCTTATTACAGCGGGGGGGCCAAACAGATACGCAGTATTTT
- TRBJ1-1 TRBV11-2 - CASSSPSMAFF TGTGCCAGCAGCTCCCCATCCATGGCTTTCTTT
- TRBJ1-1 TRBV7-9 - CASSPAPRTEAFF TGTGCCAGCAGCCCGGCCCCGAGGACTGAAGCTTTCTTT
- TRBJ1-2 TRBV7-9 - CASSRGLEGYTF TGTGCCAGCAGCAGGGGTTTGGAGGGCTACACCTTC
- TRBJ2-2 TRBV7-2 - CASSLDLNTGELFF TGTGCCAGCAGCCTGGACTTAAACACCGGGGAGCTGTTTTTT
- TRBJ2-1 TRBV11-2 - CASSLAAGLRRNNNEQFF TGTGCCAGCAGCTTAGCCGCAGGGCTTCGTCGTAATAACAATGAGCAGTTCTTC
- TRBJ1-1 TRBV6-6 - CASSLGQQSAFF TGTGCCAGCAGCCTTGGACAGCAATCAGCTTTCTTT
TRBD1 TRBJ1-3 TRBV7-6 - CASSATQGTNTIYF TGTGCCAGCAGCGCAACACAGGGGACAAACACCATATATTTT
- TRBJ2-6 TRBV7-7 - CASSFSTGTLDSGANVLTF TGTGCTAGCAGCTTCTCCACCGGGACATTAGACTCTGGGGCCAACGTCCTGACTTTC
TRBD1 TRBJ2-7 TRBV10-3 - CATRVQGAPYEQYF TGTGCCACCAGAGTACAGGGGGCCCCCTACGAGCAGTACTTC
- TRBJ2-7 TRBV19 many CASSPGMGFEQYF TGTGCCAGTAGTCCAGGGATGGGGTTCGAGCAGTACTTC
- TRBJ1-1 TRBV2 once CASTREGRTEAFF TGTGCCAGCACCCGGGAAGGACGGACTGAAGCTTTCTTT
- TRBJ2-5 TRBV19 - CASSISPNRVGETQYF TGTGCCAGTAGTATATCCCCCAACAGGGTCGGAGAGACCCAGTACTTC
- TRBJ1-1 TRBV19 - CASSRLQGEAFF TGTGCCAGTAGTAGGTTGCAGGGGGAAGCTTTCTTT
- TRBJ1-2 TRBV2 - CASSENTYYGYTF TGTGCCAGCAGTGAAAACACGTACTATGGCTACACCTTC
TRBD2 TRBJ2-7 TRBV6-2/TRBV6-3 - CASSYGGGTSYEQYF TGTGCCAGCAGTTACGGCGGGGGGACCTCCTACGAGCAGTACTTC
TRBD1 TRBJ1-3 TRBV12-3/TRBV12-4 - CASKRDRGFIYF TGTGCCAGCAAGAGGGACAGGGGTTTCATATATTTT